These 24 T cell receptor beta chains were all obtained from the same sample, sequenced in a study of shared clonotypes between healthy human individuals. Generated by immunoSEQ multiplex PCR, the TCRdb table keeps only in-frame clones and is missing some. In the table there are under 650,000 clones, 96% of which are singletons. The sequenced material came from naive CD4+ T cells sorted from blood. The subset: CD45RA+ positively selected. The receptors come from a woman under 40 in good health.

The J gene is TRBJ2-7, the V gene TRBV7-9; TRBD2 matches at 12 bases. The CDR3 length is 14 residues. Germline V gene sequence: CDR1 SEHNR, CDR2 FQNEAQ (reference sequence). V lost 5 bases and J lost 6; bases outside the gene matches: 5. CDR3 sequence: CASSTGTSGPEQYF. In DNA, the CDR3 is TGTGCCAGCAGCACCGGGACTAGCGGGCCCGAGCAGTACTTC.

The CDR3 region is CASSSGTASGNTIYF. The CDR3 nucleotides are TGTGCCAGCAGTTCCGGGACAGCCTCTGGAAACACCATATATTTT. The chain carries TRBV6-1 and TRBJ1-3, with TRBD1 identical over 7 bases. The CDR3 spans 15 residues. Germline CDR1 MNHNS, CDR2 SASEGT. Trimming removed 5 bases from V and 0 bases from J; junction bases left unmatched: 4.

The chain links TRBV7-9 to TRBJ1-2, with 8 positions matching TRBD1. Trimming removed 5 bases from V and 3 bases from J; junction bases left unmatched: 8. The CDR3 loop spans 15 amino acids. Germline-derived CDR1 and CDR2 are SEHNR and FQNEAQ (reference sequence). The CDR3 sequence is CASSASGQGDYGYTF. The CDR3 DNA reads as TGTGCCAGCAGCGCGTCCGGACAGGGCGACTATGGCTACACCTTC.

The chain joins TRBV5-1 to TRBJ2-7; TRBD1 matches 8 bases. V gave up 4 bases and J gave up 6 bases; unmatched junction bases: 6. The CDR3 extends over 13 amino acids. From germline, CDR1 is SGHRS and CDR2 YFSETQ. The CDR3 spells CASSPDRVGEQYF. CDR3 coding DNA: TGCGCCAGCAGCCCGGACAGGGTAGGCGAGCAGTACTTC.

Here the CDR3 reads CASSPFEAPQETQYF. The CDR3 DNA reads TGTGCCAGCTCACCTTTTGAAGCGCCCCAAGAGACCCAGTACTTC. The chain has TRBV18 and TRBJ2-5; no definite D call. The CDR3 runs 15 residues. V dropped 3 bases and J dropped 1 base, with 12 bases sitting between them. Germline V gene data show CDR1 as KGHSH and CDR2 as LQKENI.

The genes are TRBV29-1 and TRBJ2-7; D is ambiguous. Per the germline V gene, CDR1 is SQVTM and CDR2 is ANQGSEA. The CDR3 has 12 residues. V was cut by 7 bases and J by 3 bases, with 13 bases left in between. CDR3 DNA: TGCAGCGCCGAGGATTCTAGCTACGAGCAGTACTTC. Encoded protein: CSAEDSSYEQYF.

V and J are TRBV7-2 and TRBJ2-7, with D possibly matching TRBD1 (6 bases). Per the germline V gene, CDR1 is SGHTA and CDR2 is FQGNSA. V was shortened by 3 bases and J by 0 bases, with 12 bases between the two germline ends. The CDR3 totals 15 residues. The CDR3 reads CASSFAQGSSYEQYF. CDR3 nucleotides: TGTGCCAGCAGCTTTGCGCAGGGGAGCTCCTACGAGCAGTACTTC.

This chain links TRBV6-1 with TRBJ1-2, with TRBD1 matching over 7 bases. The CDR3 loop spans 15 amino acids. Trimming at V came to 6 bases and at J to 4 bases, leaving 11 bases not matched to a gene. In germline, CDR1 is MNHNS, CDR2 SASEGT. CDR3 in amino acids: CASRETGTALYGYTF. As DNA, the CDR3 is TGTGCCAGCAGGGAAACCGGGACAGCGCTCTATGGCTACACCTTC.

The chain links TRBV29-1 to TRBJ2-2; D tentatively reads TRBD1 or TRBD2 (5 bases each). Germline CDR1 SQVTM, CDR2 ANQGSEA. The V gene lost 6 bases and the J gene lost 6 bases, with 20 bases spanning the gap. CDR3 length: 15 residues. The CDR3 loop is CSVRGERGVAGELFF. The DNA of the CDR3 is TGCAGCGTACGGGGCGAGCGAGGAGTGGCCGGGGAGCTGTTTTTT.

The V and J genes are TRBV27 and TRBJ1-2; D might be TRBD1 (6 bases). CDR3 length equals 16 residues. V lost 5 bases and J lost 1, with 17 bases in between. CDR1 and CDR2 from the germline V gene are MNHEY and SMNVEV (reference sequence). The CDR3 spells CASSGAGRGGNYGYTF. The DNA for the CDR3 is TGTGCCAGCAGTGGGGCAGGGAGGGGGGGTAACTATGGCTACACCTTC.

The chain carries TRBV7-2 and TRBJ1-3, with no clear D. This CDR3 is 15 amino acids long. The germline V gene has CDR1 SGHTA and CDR2 FQGNSA. V shed 2 bases and J shed 3 bases, with 11 bases lying between them. Written as DNA, the CDR3 is TGTGCCAGCAGCTTAATCGTACGAGGTGGAAACACCATATATTTT. Translated: CASSLIVRGGNTIYF.

This chain links TRBV27 with TRBJ1-3; 9 bases fit TRBD1. CDR1 is MNHEY, CDR2 SMNVEV, per germline (reference sequence). The CDR3 has 14 residues. V lost 5 bases, J lost 4 bases, and 3 bases stayed unmatched. The CDR3 region is CASSRTGAGNTIYF. CDR3 sequence (DNA): TGTGCCAGCAGTCGGACAGGGGCCGGAAACACCATATATTTT.

This clone was counted once. V and J are TRBV28 and TRBJ2-7; 7 nucleotides line up with TRBD1. The germline CDR1 and CDR2 sequences are MDHEN and SYDVKM. V dropped 5 bases and J dropped 0; count of bases not matched to a gene: 10. CDR3 length equals 16 residues. The CDR3 sequence: CASSPVLGGDSYEQYF. Here the CDR3 DNA reads TGTGCCAGCAGTCCCGTTCTAGGGGGCGACTCCTACGAGCAGTACTTC. The variable domain in full, completed from reference TRBV28 and TRBJ2-7, reads DVKVTQSSRYLVKRTGEKVFLECVQDMDHENMFWYRQDPGLGLRLIYFSYDVKMKEKGDIPEGYSVSREKKERFSLILESASTNQTSMYLCASSPVLGGDSYEQYFGPGTRLTVT.

V is TRBV5-1 and J is TRBJ2-5; 7 bases match TRBD2. Germline CDR1 and CDR2: SGHRS and YFSETQ. The CDR3 runs 14 residues. With V trimmed by 3 bases and J by 2 bases, 4 bases remained unmatched. CDR3 coding DNA: TGCGCCAGCAGCTGGGGGACTACTCAAGAGACCCAGTACTTC. The encoded protein is CASSWGTTQETQYF.

The chain couples TRBV28 to TRBJ1-2, with no clear D. This CDR3 has 13 amino acids. The germline gives CDR1 MDHEN, CDR2 SYDVKM. V was trimmed by 3 bases and J by 4 bases, leaving 9 bases between them. CDR3 loop: CASSLQSVYGYTF. DNA of the CDR3: TGTGCCAGCAGTTTGCAGTCGGTCTATGGCTACACCTTC.

The chain joins TRBV11-3 to TRBJ2-2, with D unclear. Trimming left V 3 bases short and J 4 bases short, with 24 bases between. Germline-derived CDR1 and CDR2 are SGHNT and YENEEA. The CDR3 contains 19 residues. The CDR3 nucleotides are TGTGCCAGCAGCTTTATTCGGTCGTGGGTAAGTCTTCGCACCGGGGAGCTGTTTTTT. It codes for CASSFIRSWVSLRTGELFF.

The chain has TRBV5-4 and TRBJ2-7; no clear D gene. CDR1 SGHNT and CDR2 YYREEE come from the germline V gene (reference sequence). V lost 4 bases and J 2 bases, leaving 13 bases between the germline ends. The CDR3 is made up of 14 amino acids. The CDR3 loop reads CASSPRSGTYEQYF. CDR3 sequence (DNA): TGTGCCAGCAGCCCACGCTCGGGCACCTACGAGCAGTACTTC.

This chain links TRBV18 with TRBJ1-4; D is perhaps TRBD1 (6 bases). V was clipped by 6 bases and J by 4 bases, with 18 bases between them. This CDR3 comprises 16 residues. Germline CDR1 KGHSH, CDR2 LQKENI. CDR3 amino acids: CASSPTRQDFNEKLFF. The CDR3 DNA follows: TGTGCCAGCTCCCCAACCCGACAGGATTTTAATGAAAAACTGTTTTTT. The whole variable domain, filled in from reference TRBV18 and TRBJ1-4, reads NAGVMQNPRHLVRRRGQEARLRCSPMKGHSHVYWYRQLPEEGLKFMVYLQKENIIDESGMPKERFSAEFPKEGPSILRIQQVVRGDSAAYFCASSPTRQDFNEKLFFGSGTQLSVL.

CDR3 sequence (DNA): TGTGCCAGTAGTGTTTCAGGGAGCGGGCCTTCCTATGGCTACACCTTC. It encodes CASSVSGSGPSYGYTF. The chain has TRBV19 and TRBJ1-2; D possibly corresponds to TRBD1 (5 bases). The germline V gene has CDR1 LNHDA and CDR2 SQIVND (reference sequence). The CDR3 loop spans 16 amino acids. Trimming stripped 5 bases from V and 4 bases from J, with 20 bases between.

The gene calls are TRBV9 and TRBJ2-7; a weak D match, TRBD2 (6 bases). Germline V gene lookup returns CDR1 SGDLS and CDR2 YYNGEE. Trimming stripped 4 bases from V and 3 bases from J, with 14 bases between. The CDR3 has 14 amino acids. The CDR3 nucleotides read TGTGCCAGCAGCCCTGGGACTGGACACTACGAGCAGTACTTC. Translation: CASSPGTGHYEQYF.

The rearrangement links TRBV5-6 to TRBJ2-7; no reliable D call. This CDR3 comprises 12 residues. Per the germline V gene, CDR1 is SGHDT and CDR2 is YYEEEE. Trimming shortened V by 0 bases and J by 3 bases, and 4 bases separated the two germline ends. This CDR3 reads CASSLEIYEQYF. DNA for the CDR3: TGTGCCAGCAGCTTGGAAATCTACGAGCAGTACTTC.

The chain couples TRBV27 to TRBJ2-7; D not resolved. Germline V gives CDR1 MNHEY, CDR2 SMNVEV (reference sequence). The CDR3 contains 14 residues. Trimming pared 4 bases from V and 3 bases from J, leaving 13 bases between. The CDR3: CASSWGFQNYEQYF. The CDR3 nucleotides are TGTGCCAGCAGTTGGGGTTTCCAAAACTACGAGCAGTACTTC.

The chain employs TRBV5-4 and TRBJ2-1, with TRBD2 matching over 9 bases. V gave up 0 bases and J gave up 5 bases; unmatched junction bases: 3. CDR1 is SGHNT, CDR2 YYREEE, per germline (reference sequence). The CDR3 is 15 residues long. The DNA for the CDR3 is TGTGCCAGCAGCTTGGCCGCTAGCGGGAACAATGAGCAGTTCTTC. Amino acids: CASSLAASGNNEQFF.

This clone was counted a single time. The genes are TRBV6-1 and TRBJ1-1; no clear D. Trimming cost V 2 bases and J 1 base, with 11 bases left between them. CDR1 and CDR2 (germline): MNHNS, SASEGT. The CDR3 sequence is 15 residues long. CDR3 DNA sequence: TGTGCCAGCAGTGAAAGGAGGTTGAGGAACACTGAAGCTTTCTTT. Translation gives CASSERRLRNTEAFF.